This T cell receptor (beta chain) was captured by sequencing in a study of blood T cell repertoires in COVID-19. Study-wide background: There were acute and convalescent COVID-19 samples, and they came from the United States, Italy and Spain.

Authors' processing steps: Reference gene primer amplification gave estimated nucleated cell counts. Assay used: immunoSEQ multiplex PCR; TCRdb lists only in-frame clones, some missing. The DNA gave D and trimming, while V, J and clone size come from that table. The sample yields approximately 75,000 clones, more than 70% seen once. The CDR3 consists of 13 residues. Germline-derived CDR1 and CDR2 are MGHDK and SYGVNS. Trimming left V 10 bases short and J 3 bases short, with 12 bases between. The J gene is TRBJ1-4, the V gene TRBV25-1; D might be TRBD1 (5 bases). The clonotype was recovered from a man in his fifties with COVID-19, enrolled during active disease. Input material: peripheral blood. The DNA for the CDR3 is TGTGCCACAACCGGGACTGCTAATGAAAAACTGTTTTTT. It is translated as CATTGTANEKLFF.